This T cell receptor (beta chain) is drawn from a study of CD8 T cells in Susac syndrome. Germline loops: CDR1 SQVTM, CDR2 ANQGSEA. Trimming stripped 5 bases from V and 8 bases from J, with 4 bases between. The CDR3 length is 9 residues. The RNA, roughly 0.45 to 1 ug, was put through reverse transcription using random hexamers. TCRdb independently ran MiXCR on the immunoSEQ multiplex PCR reads; one entry per CDR3 protein. Of roughly 110,000 distinct CDR3 sequences detected, 85% to 95% appear once; the ten largest clones hold over 0.1%. The chain recombines TRBV29-1 with TRBJ2-1; D not certain. Material for sequencing was CD8+ T cells from PBMCs. The clonotype was recovered from a human donor in good health. The CDR3 here is CSVSHEQFF. The DNA of the CDR3 is TGCAGCGTTTCACATGAGCAGTTCTTC.